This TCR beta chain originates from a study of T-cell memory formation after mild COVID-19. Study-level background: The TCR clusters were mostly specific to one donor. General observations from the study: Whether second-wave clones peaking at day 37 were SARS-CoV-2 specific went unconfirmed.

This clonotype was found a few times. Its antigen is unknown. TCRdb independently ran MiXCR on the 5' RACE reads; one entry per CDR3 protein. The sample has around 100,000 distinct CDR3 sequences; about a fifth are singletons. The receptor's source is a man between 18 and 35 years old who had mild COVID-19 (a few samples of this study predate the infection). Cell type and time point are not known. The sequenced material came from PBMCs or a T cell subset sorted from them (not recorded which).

CDR3 sequence reads: CASSLWDRVFSGNTIYF. DNA of the CDR3: TGTGCCAGCAGTTTATGGGACAGGGTATTCTCTGGAAACACCATATATTTT. The chain uses TRBV12-3 or TRBV12-4 and TRBJ1-3; 9 nucleotides line up with TRBD1. The CDR3 sequence is 17 residues long. V shed 2 bases and J 0 bases; nucleotides not matched to a gene: 5.